This T cell receptor (beta chain) came from a study of pediatric ulcerative colitis. Findings of the study overall: Two rectal clonotypes were found only in ulcerative colitis patients, all of them. In rectum, acute severe colitis had expanded clones and less diversity.

The CDR3 has 15 amino acids. J lost 2 bases, V lost 2 bases, and 3 bases had no gene match. CDR1 MDHEN and CDR2 SYDVKM come from the germline V gene. Colonoscopy and blood draw happened at the same time. Assay: immunoSEQ multiplex PCR; the TCRdb copy retains only in-frame clones and omits some. The repertoire includes some 57,000 clones, about 87% of them detected once, and approximately 1.5% sits in the top ten. To note about this clone: The antigen remains unidentified.

Sequenced: blood. The chain joins TRBV28 to TRBJ2-3, with 8 nucleotides matching TRBD1. The source of this sequence is a boy aged 5-17 years who was a control in a study of pediatric ulcerative colitis. The CDR3 reads CASSLAQGATDTQYF. CDR3 bases: TGTGCCAGCAGTTTAGCTCAGGGGGCCACAGATACGCAGTATTTT. Full variable domain (outside the CDR3, taken from reference TRBV28 and TRBJ2-3): DVKVTQSSRYLVKRTGEKVFLECVQDMDHENMFWYRQDPGLGLRLIYFSYDVKMKEKGDIPEGYSVSREKKERFSLILESASTNQTSMYLCASSLAQGATDTQYFGPGTRLTVL.